This T cell receptor (beta chain) was observed in a study of control samples from healthy donors and cancer patients. CDR1 is MDHEN, CDR2 SYDVKM, per germline. The CDR3 length is 16 residues. Unmatched junction bases numbered 16, after V lost 6 bases and J lost 8 bases. Method: immunoSEQ multiplex PCR; TCRdb's copy keeps in-frame clones and lacks some. The sample records under 60,000 clones, 85% to 95% being singletons. The TCR comes from a woman aged 45 to 65 with head and neck cancer. Specimen: PBMCs. V gene TRBV28 combines with J gene TRBJ1-2; 9 bases agree with TRBD1. As DNA, the CDR3 is TGTGCCAGCAGCAACCCCGGGACAGGGAAGGTCAAAGGCTACACCTTC. Amino acid sequence: CASSNPGTGKVKGYTF.